These T cell receptor beta chains were read from a single sample in a study of cytomegalovirus exposure and HLA in healthy donors. Some clones are missing from TCRdb's copy, which holds only in-frame ones; the method was immunoSEQ multiplex PCR. Of about 52,000 clones in the sample, approximately 73% were seen once. Sequencing used PBMCs. These receptors were taken from a man in his late teens or twenties in good health and CMV-seronegative. Both conserved end residues are part of each CDR3. The D gene is left open where the match is weak.

d_call j_call v_call cdr3_aa
TRBD2 TRBJ2-7 TRBV2 CASIPGLATYEQYF
NA TRBJ1-5 TRBV7-8 CASSLRSTSNQPQHF
TRBD1 TRBJ1-2 TRBV28 CASSRQGAHGYTF
TRBD1 TRBJ1-4 TRBV6-6 CASSYGTGDFNEKLFF
NA TRBJ1-5 TRBV7-8 CASSQHREGPPQHF
TRBD1 TRBJ1-4 TRBV28 CASTGQGRWEKLFF
NA TRBJ1-3 TRBV4-1 CASSQLWTGNTIYF
NA TRBJ1-1 TRBV4-3 CASSSRLGATGFITEAFF
TRBD1 TRBJ1-5 TRBV2 CASRAGGGGNQPQHF
TRBD1 TRBJ1-2 TRBV19 CATKIPGQGFDYGYTF
TRBD2 TRBJ2-3 TRBV7-2 CASSGSGKSTDTQYF
NA TRBJ1-4 TRBV30 CAWSQASATNEKLFF
NA TRBJ1-1 TRBV4-3 CASSSRAANTEAFF
NA TRBJ2-6 TRBV5-4 CASSGGTGSSGANVLTF
NA TRBJ2-2 TRBV28 CASSSGPTKSNTGELFF
TRBD2 TRBJ2-1 TRBV4-3 CASSQDVAARLAVEQFF
NA TRBJ1-3 TRBV6-5 CASSSQGNTIYF